Sequencing of this T cell receptor (beta chain) was carried out in a study of tumor-infiltrating lymphocytes in localized non-small cell lung cancer. The method was immunoSEQ multiplex PCR; TCRdb's version includes in-frame clones alone and lacks a portion of them. The table has over 7,500 clones, approximately 79% seen once. This CDR3 comprises 16 residues. The trim removed 4 bases at V and 5 bases at J, leaving 4 bases unmatched. The germline CDR1 and CDR2 sequences are SGHVS and FQNEAQ. Sequencing was performed on lung tumor tissue. This clonotype originated in a human donor with non-small cell lung cancer. The chain couples TRBV7-8 to TRBJ2-2, with 13 bases aligning to TRBD2. CDR3 sequence reads: CASSSGLAGETGELFF. CDR3 in DNA: TGTGCCAGCAGCTCAGGACTAGCGGGAGAAACCGGGGAGCTGTTTTTT.